The 5 T cell receptor beta chains below were found in one sample sequenced in a study of cytomegalovirus exposure and HLA in healthy donors. Only in-frame clones appear in the TCRdb table, and some are missing; sequencing was by immunoSEQ multiplex PCR. This table has about 75,000 clones, around four fifths appearing once. The sample comprised PBMCs. Receptor source: a man aged 30 to 39 in good health and CMV-seronegative.

The chain combines TRBV29-1 with TRBJ2-1, with 9 bases aligning to TRBD2. V gave up 5 bases and J gave up 3 bases; unmatched junction bases: 8. The CDR3 totals 15 residues. Germline V gives CDR1 SQVTM, CDR2 ANQGSEA. CDR3 amino acids: CSVSRGRDLYNEQFF. CDR3 nucleotides: TGCAGCGTTTCTCGCGGGAGGGACCTCTACAATGAGCAGTTCTTC.

The gene calls are TRBV27 and TRBJ2-3, with 8 bases aligning to TRBD2. The CDR3 loop spans 15 amino acids. J gave up 7 bases and V 0 bases, and 6 bases lay outside the gene matches. The germline CDR1 and CDR2 sequences are MNHEY and SMNVEV (reference sequence). CDR3 protein: CASSLSPGGYYTQYF. The CDR3 bases are TGTGCCAGCAGTTTATCGCCGGGGGGGTACTATACGCAGTATTTT.

The rearrangement uses TRBV30 and TRBJ2-2; the D gene is possibly TRBD2 (6 bases). V was shortened by 0 bases and J by 1 base, with 9 bases between the two germline ends. Germline V gene data show CDR1 as GTSNPN and CDR2 as SVGIG (reference sequence). This CDR3 region has 15 residues. CDR3 region: CAWSVGGVNTGELFF. The CDR3, as DNA: TGTGCCTGGAGTGTCGGGGGAGTGAACACCGGGGAGCTGTTTTTT. Supplemented by reference TRBV30 and TRBJ2-2, the full variable domain reads SQTIHQWPATLVQPVGSPLSLECTVEGTSNPNLYWYRQAAGRGLQLLFYSVGIGQISSEVPQNLSASRPQDRQFILSSKKLLLSDSGFYLCAWSVGGVNTGELFFGEGSRLTVL.

CDR3 in amino acids: CASSPRPRRNEKLFF. The CDR3 DNA reads as TGTGCCAGCAGTCCTCGGCCCAGGCGAAATGAAAAACTGTTTTTT. This chain uses TRBV6-5 with TRBJ1-4; unclear D gene. Trimming cost V 5 bases and J 5 bases, with 15 bases left between them. Germline V CDR1 and CDR2: MNHEY, SVGAGI. CDR3 size: 15 residues.

V is TRBV27 and J is TRBJ1-6, with 7 bases identical to TRBD1. The CDR3 covers 17 residues. J gave up 11 bases and V 2 bases, and 15 bases lay outside the gene matches. In germline, CDR1 is MNHEY, CDR2 SMNVEV (reference sequence). CDR3 nucleotide sequence: TGTGCCAGCAGTTTAACCGCGACAGGGTTTAGACTCACACCCCTCCACTTT. Amino acid sequence: CASSLTATGFRLTPLHF.